The clone carrying this TCR beta chain occurred once. Per the study methods: Reference gene primers were amplified, and this amplification served to estimate nucleated cell counts. Assay used: immunoSEQ multiplex PCR; TCRdb lists only in-frame clones, some missing. V and J calls and clone size are given by that table; D and trimming were obtained from the DNA. This table holds around 300,000 clones, 85% to 90% found once. This sample is drawn from a study of blood T cell repertoires in COVID-19. Background on the study: Material from acute and convalescent COVID-19 was sourced from the United States, Italy and Spain. Nucleic acid was either cDNA or gDNA, and it came from T cells, B-cell-depleted T cells, or PBMCs.

Sample: peripheral blood. The sequence was collected from a woman aged 45-65 years with active or convalescent COVID-19.

The CDR3: CASSLAGDNEQFF. The CDR3 nucleotides read TGTGCCAGCAGTTTAGCGGGGGATAATGAGCAGTTCTTC. J is TRBJ2-1 and V is TRBV27; 7 bases are shared with TRBD2. Trimming took 2 bases from V and 7 from J; bases not matched to a gene: 2. Germline-derived CDR1 and CDR2 are MNHEY and SMNVEV (reference sequence). The CDR3 length is 13 residues.